This T cell receptor (beta chain) was sequenced for a study of T cell changes during pregnancy in multiple sclerosis (dated by TCRdb to the late 2010s). Turning to the overall study: Changes in the T cell repertoire over the course of pregnancy were examined in this study in women with multiple sclerosis.

About this clone: There is no known antigen for this receptor. The record has no base qualities; no much larger clone is one base away.

Preparation of the library involved the immunoSEQ multiplex PCR assay. TCRdb retrieved this table from immuneACCESS and kept in-frame rearrangements only. Not all clones are present; in checked studies, unresolved V genes account for under half, and no reason is known for the remainder. Across this sample there are under 85,000 clones, with 90% seen only once. About 1.5% of the sample is in the top ten clones. The CDR3 covers 13 residues, taking in both the cysteine and the phenylalanine. Just CDR3 DNA is preserved here, 39 bases in frame from base 1. The germline ends are 9 bases apart after V is trimmed by 3 bases and J by 4 bases. According to the germline V gene, CDR1 reads KGHSH and CDR2 reads LQKENI.

The sequence was obtained from a female donor with multiple sclerosis, enrolled in a pregnancy study. This receptor chain uses TRBV18 and TRBJ1-2, with no D gene named confidently. The sequencing used peripheral blood, collected in the third trimester of pregnancy. For the CDR3, the sequence is CASSPTVSYGYTF. The DNA sequence is as follows: TGTGCCAGCTCACCCACTGTGAGCTATGGCTACACCTTC.